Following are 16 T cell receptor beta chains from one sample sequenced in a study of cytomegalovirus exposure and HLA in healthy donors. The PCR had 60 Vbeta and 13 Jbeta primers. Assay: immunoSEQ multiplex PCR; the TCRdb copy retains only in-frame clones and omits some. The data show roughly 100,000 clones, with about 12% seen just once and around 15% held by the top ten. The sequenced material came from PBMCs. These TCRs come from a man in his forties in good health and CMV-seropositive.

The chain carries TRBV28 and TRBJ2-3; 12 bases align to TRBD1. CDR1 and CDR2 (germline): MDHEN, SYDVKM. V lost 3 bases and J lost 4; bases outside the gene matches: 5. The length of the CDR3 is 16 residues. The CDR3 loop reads CASSFGGQGASDTQYF. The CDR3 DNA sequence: TGTGCCAGCAGTTTCGGGGGACAGGGGGCATCAGATACGCAGTATTTT.

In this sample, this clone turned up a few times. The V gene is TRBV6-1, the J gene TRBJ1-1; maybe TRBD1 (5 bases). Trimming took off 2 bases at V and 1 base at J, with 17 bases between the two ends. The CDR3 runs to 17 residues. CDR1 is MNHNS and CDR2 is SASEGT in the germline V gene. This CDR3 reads CASSEHPFGRGNTEAFF. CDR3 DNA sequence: TGTGCCAGCAGTGAACACCCGTTTGGGAGGGGGAACACTGAAGCTTTCTTT.

Here the CDR3 DNA reads TGTGCCAGCAGCCGGACACAGGTAAATGAGCAGTTCTTC. Translating it yields CASSRTQVNEQFF. V usage is TRBV14 and J usage is TRBJ2-1, with D possibly TRBD1 on 5 matching bases. Germline assignment: CDR1 SGHDN and CDR2 FVKESK. The ends were cut back, 4 bases at V and 7 bases at J, with 11 bases in the middle. CDR3 size: 13 residues.

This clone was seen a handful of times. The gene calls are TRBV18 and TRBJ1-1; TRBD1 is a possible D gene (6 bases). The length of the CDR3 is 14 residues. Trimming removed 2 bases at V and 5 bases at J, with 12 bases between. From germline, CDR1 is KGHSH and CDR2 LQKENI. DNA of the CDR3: TGTGCCAGCTCACCAGGGGGCCGCGATACTGAAGCTTTCTTT. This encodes CASSPGGRDTEAFF.

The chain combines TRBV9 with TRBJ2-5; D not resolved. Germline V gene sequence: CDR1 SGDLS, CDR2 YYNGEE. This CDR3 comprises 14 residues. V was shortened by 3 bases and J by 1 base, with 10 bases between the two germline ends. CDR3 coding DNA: TGTGCCAGCAGCGGAAGTGCGTTCCAAGAGACCCAGTACTTC. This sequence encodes CASSGSAFQETQYF.

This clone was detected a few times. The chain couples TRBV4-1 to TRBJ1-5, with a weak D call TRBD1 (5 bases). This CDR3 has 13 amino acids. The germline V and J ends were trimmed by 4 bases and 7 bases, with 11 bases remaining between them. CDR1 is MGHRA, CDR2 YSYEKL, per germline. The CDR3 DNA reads TGCGCCAGCAGCCGTCAGGGAGGCCAGCCCCAGCATTTT. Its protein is CASSRQGGQPQHF.

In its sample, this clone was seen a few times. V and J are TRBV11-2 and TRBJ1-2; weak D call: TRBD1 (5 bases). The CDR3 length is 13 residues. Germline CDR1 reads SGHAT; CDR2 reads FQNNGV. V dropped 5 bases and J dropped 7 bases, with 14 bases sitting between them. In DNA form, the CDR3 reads TGTGCCAGCAGCGTGGGGCTGGCTCGTGGCTACACCTTC. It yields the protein CASSVGLARGYTF.

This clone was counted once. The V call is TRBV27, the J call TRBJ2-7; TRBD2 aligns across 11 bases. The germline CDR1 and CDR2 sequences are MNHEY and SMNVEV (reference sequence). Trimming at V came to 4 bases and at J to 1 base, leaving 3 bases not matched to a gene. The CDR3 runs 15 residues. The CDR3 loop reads CASSSRLAGSYEQYF. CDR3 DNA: TGTGCCAGCAGTTCGAGACTAGCGGGGTCCTACGAGCAGTACTTC.

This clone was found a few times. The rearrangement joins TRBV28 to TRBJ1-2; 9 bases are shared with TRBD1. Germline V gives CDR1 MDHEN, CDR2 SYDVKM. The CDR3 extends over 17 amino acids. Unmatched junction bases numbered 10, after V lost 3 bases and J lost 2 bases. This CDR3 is CASSFSGTGNGNYGYTF. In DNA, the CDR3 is TGTGCCAGCAGTTTTTCCGGGACAGGGAACGGGAACTATGGCTACACCTTC.

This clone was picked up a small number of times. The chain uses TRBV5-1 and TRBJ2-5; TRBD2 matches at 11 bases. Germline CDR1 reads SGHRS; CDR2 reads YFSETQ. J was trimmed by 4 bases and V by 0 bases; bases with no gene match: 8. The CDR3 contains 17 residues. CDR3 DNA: TGCGCCAGCAGCTTGGCCCTAGCGGGAGGACGTAGAGAGACCCAGTACTTC. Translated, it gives CASSLALAGGRRETQYF.

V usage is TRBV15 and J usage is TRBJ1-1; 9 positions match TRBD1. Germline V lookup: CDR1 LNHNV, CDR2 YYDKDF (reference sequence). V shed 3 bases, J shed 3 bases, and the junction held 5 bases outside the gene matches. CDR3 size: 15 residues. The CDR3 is CATSSMTGGDTEAFF. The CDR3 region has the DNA TGTGCCACCAGCAGCATGACAGGGGGAGACACTGAAGCTTTCTTT. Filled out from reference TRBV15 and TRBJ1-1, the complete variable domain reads DAMVIQNPRYQVTQFGKPVTLSCSQTLNHNVMYWYQQKSSQAPKLLFHYYDKDFNNEADTPDNFQSRRPNTSFCFLDIRSPGLGDTAMYLCATSSMTGGDTEAFFGQGTRLTVV.

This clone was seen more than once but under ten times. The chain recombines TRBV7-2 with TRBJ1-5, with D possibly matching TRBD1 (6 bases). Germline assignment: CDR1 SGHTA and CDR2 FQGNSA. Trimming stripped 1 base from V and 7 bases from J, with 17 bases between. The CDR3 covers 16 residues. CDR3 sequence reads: CASSLGAQGPGQPQHF. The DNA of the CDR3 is TGTGCCAGCAGCTTAGGGGCACAGGGTCCGGGCCAGCCCCAGCATTTT. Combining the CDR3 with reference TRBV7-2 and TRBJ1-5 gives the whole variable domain GAGVSQSPSNKVTEKGKDVELRCDPISGHTALYWYRQSLGQGLEFLIYFQGNSAPDKSGLPSDRFSAERTGGSVSTLTIQRTQQEDSAVYLCASSLGAQGPGQPQHFGDGTRLSIL.

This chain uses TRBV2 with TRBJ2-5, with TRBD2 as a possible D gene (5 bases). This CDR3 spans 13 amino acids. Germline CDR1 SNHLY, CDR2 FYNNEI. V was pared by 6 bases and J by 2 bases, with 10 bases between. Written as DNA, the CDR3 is TGTGCCAGCAGGGTGGGAGCTCAAGAGACCCAGTACTTC. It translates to CASRVGAQETQYF.

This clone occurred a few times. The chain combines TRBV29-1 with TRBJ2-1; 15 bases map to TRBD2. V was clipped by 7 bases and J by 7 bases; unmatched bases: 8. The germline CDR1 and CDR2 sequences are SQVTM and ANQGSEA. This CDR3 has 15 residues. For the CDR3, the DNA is TGCAGCGAGGGACTAGCGGGGGGTTTAGGGAATGAGCAGTTCTTC. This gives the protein CSEGLAGGLGNEQFF.

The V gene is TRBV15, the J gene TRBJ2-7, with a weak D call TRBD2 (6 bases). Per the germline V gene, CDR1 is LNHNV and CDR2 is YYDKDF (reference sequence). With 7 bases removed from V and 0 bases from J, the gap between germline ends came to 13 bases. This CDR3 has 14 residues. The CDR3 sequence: CATKLAASSYEQYF. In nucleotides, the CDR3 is TGTGCCACCAAATTAGCGGCGAGCTCCTACGAGCAGTACTTC.

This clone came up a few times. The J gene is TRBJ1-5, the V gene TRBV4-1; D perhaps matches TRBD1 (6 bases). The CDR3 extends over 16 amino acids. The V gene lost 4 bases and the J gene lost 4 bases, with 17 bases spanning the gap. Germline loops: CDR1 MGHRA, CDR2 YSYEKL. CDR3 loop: CASSRSSAGANQPQHF. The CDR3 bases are TGCGCCAGCAGCCGGTCCTCCGCAGGGGCGAATCAGCCCCAGCATTTT.